The 32 T cell receptor beta chains below all came from one sample that was sequenced in a study of CD8+CD57+ T cells in acquired aplastic anemia (dated by TCRdb to between 2017 and 2018). Sequenced using an Illumina HiSeq 2000. Profiling of TCR beta VDJ combinations and CDR3 sequences used genomic DNA as the template. Through fastp at Q25 and MiXCR, TCRdb rebuilt clones from the public reads, retaining in-frame beta chains. A single entry per CDR3 protein holds the most common genes and DNA from its merged rows. Counted in this sample were 180,000 or so distinct CDR3 sequences; approximately 48% of them appeared once. Together, the top ten hold around 2% of the sample. The patients picked for sequencing were ones in whom flow cytometry had shown an expansion of CD8+CD57+ cells. Sequenced sample: sorted CD4+, CD8+, or CD8+CD57+ T cells (not recorded which) from PBMCs. The receptor source for this set is a human donor with aplastic anemia.

This clonotype was seen a few times. The chain combines TRBV15 with TRBJ2-3; unclear D gene. Germline lookup yields CDR1 LNHNV and CDR2 YYDKDF (reference sequence). V shed 0 bases and J shed 6 bases, with 16 bases lying between them. This CDR3 spans 16 amino acids. The CDR3 protein is CATSRDQGSLGDTQYF. The CDR3, as DNA: TGTGCCACCAGCAGAGATCAAGGCTCTTTGGGGGATACGCAGTATTTT.

This clonotype is termed medium-sized. The chain is built from TRBV10-3 and TRBJ2-5, with 14 bases lining up with TRBD2. Per the germline V gene, CDR1 is ENHRY and CDR2 is SYGVKD. V shed 6 bases, J shed 2 bases, and the junction held 2 bases outside the gene matches. The CDR3 is 15 residues long. The CDR3 sequence: CAIRWTSGGQETQYF. In nucleotides, the CDR3 is TGTGCCATCAGGTGGACTAGCGGGGGGCAAGAGACCCAGTACTTC.

This chain joins TRBV20-1 and TRBJ2-2; a possible D gene is TRBD2 (7 bases). Germline V gene lookup returns CDR1 DFQATT and CDR2 SNEGSKA (reference sequence). This CDR3 comprises 12 residues. Trimming stripped 3 bases from V and 9 bases from J, with 11 bases between. Here the CDR3 DNA reads TGCAGTGCTAGGGGGGGGCCCTGGGAGCTGTTTTTT. Translated, it gives CSARGGPWELFF.

J is TRBJ1-4 and V is TRBV19, with 7 bases lining up with TRBD1. Germline lookup yields CDR1 LNHDA and CDR2 SQIVND (reference sequence). The CDR3 spans 14 residues. The junction had 2 bases not matched to a gene; V was cut back by 4 bases and J by 3 bases. The CDR3 DNA is TGTGCCAGTAGTAGCGGACAGGCTAATGAAAAACTGTTTTTT. This codes for CASSSGQANEKLFF.

This clonotype was seen repeatedly, ten times or more. The chain recombines TRBV11-2 with TRBJ1-3; D not resolved. With 8 bases removed from V and 3 bases from J, the gap between germline ends came to 5 bases. Germline loops: CDR1 SGHAT, CDR2 FQNNGV. The CDR3 is 11 residues long. In DNA form, the CDR3 reads TGTGCCAGCGGCGATGGAAACACCATATATTTT. Encoded protein: CASGDGNTIYF.

The rearrangement links TRBV11-2 to TRBJ1-6, with D possibly TRBD1 on 5 matching bases. Trimming took off 5 bases at V and 0 bases at J, with 20 bases between the two ends. The germline V gene has CDR1 SGHAT and CDR2 FQNNGV. This CDR3 has 19 residues. CDR3 sequence (DNA): TGTGCCAGCAGCACGGGACGGACGACATTCAGCTCCTATAATTCACCCCTCCACTTT. This translates into CASSTGRTTFSSYNSPLHF. Full variable domain (rest looked up from reference TRBV11-2 and TRBJ1-6): EAGVAQSPRYKIIEKRQSVAFWCNPISGHATLYWYQQILGQGPKLLIQFQNNGVVDDSQLPKDRFSAERLKGVDSTLKIQPAKLEDSAVYLCASSTGRTTFSSYNSPLHFGNGTRLTVT.

This clonotype was detected only once. An end of the junction does not agree with germline; a read error may underlie this. V usage is TRBV7-9 and J usage is TRBJ2-7, with D maybe TRBD2 (6 bases). Germline CDR1 SEHNR, CDR2 FQNEAQ (reference sequence). The CDR3 contains 13 residues. The CDR3 DNA reads TGTGCCAGCGTGCGACTAGTCCCCTACGAGCAGCGCTTC. It is translated as CASVRLVPYEQRF.

Notes on this clonotype: An end of the junction does not agree with germline; a read error may underlie this. The chain uses TRBV7-7 and TRBJ2-1; 11 positions agree with TRBD2. CDR1 is SSHAT and CDR2 is FNYEAQ in the germline V gene (reference sequence). The CDR3 covers 16 residues. CDR3 residues: CASSFFSGGAYNEQFF. CDR3 nucleotides: TGTGCTAGCAGCTTTTTTAGCGGGGGGGCATACAATGAGCAGTTCTTC.

This clonotype has a handful of counts. This chain joins TRBV6-4 and TRBJ2-2; tentatively, D is TRBD2 (7 bases). Germline CDR1 MRHNA, CDR2 SNTAGT. The CDR3 loop spans 16 amino acids. V lost 6 bases and J 1 base, leaving 15 bases between the germline ends. The CDR3 bases are TGTGCCAGCAGCTTAAGGGGGGGGATGAACACCGGGGAGCTGTTTTTT. Encoded protein: CASSLRGGMNTGELFF.

This clonotype was seen many times. The V gene is TRBV11-2, the J gene TRBJ2-5; unclear D gene. The V end lost 2 bases, the J end lost 5 bases, and 6 bases lay between the germline ends. The germline V gene has CDR1 SGHAT and CDR2 FQNNGV. The CDR3 extends over 12 amino acids. CDR3 nucleotides: TGTGCCAGCAGCTTAAATCGGGAGACCCAGTACTTC. Protein sequence: CASSLNRETQYF.

The chain is built from TRBV24-1 and TRBJ1-1, with D perhaps matching TRBD1 (6 bases). The germline CDR1 and CDR2 sequences are KGHDR and SFDVKD. CDR3 length equals 15 residues. V dropped 2 bases and J dropped 1 base, with 10 bases sitting between them. CDR3 protein: CATSDSVTGNTEAFF. CDR3 sequence (DNA): TGTGCCACCAGTGATTCGGTGACAGGGAACACTGAAGCTTTCTTT.

This clonotype was detected many times. The rearrangement joins TRBV12-3 or TRBV12-4 to TRBJ2-7; D is tentatively TRBD1 or TRBD2 (5 bases each). Trimming cost V 3 bases and J 7 bases, with 16 bases left between them. This CDR3 has 14 amino acids. Here the CDR3 reads CASSFRDRRREQYF. The CDR3, as DNA: TGTGCCAGCAGTTTTAGGGACCGCCGGCGGGAGCAGTACTTC.

The chain combines TRBV10-1 with TRBJ1-2, with TRBD1 matching 8 bases. Germline V gene lookup returns CDR1 WNHNN and CDR2 SYGVQD (reference sequence). This CDR3 spans 13 amino acids. V lost 4 bases to trimming and J lost 8 bases; unmatched junction nucleotides: 6. Here the CDR3 reads CASSGTGRDGYTF. DNA of the CDR3: TGCGCCAGCAGTGGGACAGGGCGAGACGGCTACACCTTC.

The sample holds one count of this clonotype. The CDR3 loop is CASSSPGKEAFF. In DNA, the CDR3 is TGTGCCAGCAGCTCCCCCGGGAAGGAAGCTTTCTTT. The genes are TRBV7-9 and TRBJ1-1; D is ambiguous. Between the trimmed V and J ends, which lost 4 bases and 8 bases, there was a span of 11 bases. CDR1 SEHNR and CDR2 FQNEAQ come from the germline V gene (reference sequence). The CDR3 has 12 residues. The full variable domain, its missing parts supplied by reference TRBV7-9 and TRBJ1-1, is DTGVSQNPRHKITKRGQNVTFRCDPISEHNRLYWYRQTLGQGPEFLTYFQNEAQLEKSRLLSDRFSAERPKGSFSTLEIQRTEQGDSAMYLCASSSPGKEAFFGQGTRLTVV.

This clonotype was observed a few times. The V gene is TRBV3-1, the J gene TRBJ2-1, with 10 bases identical to TRBD2. Germline lookup yields CDR1 LGHDT and CDR2 YNNKEL (reference sequence). CDR3 length: 16 residues. V lost 4 bases to trimming and J lost 7 bases; unmatched junction nucleotides: 10. CDR3 DNA sequence: TGTGCCAGCAGCCGAGAAGCGGGAGGGCCGAAGAATGAGCAGTTCTTC. Translated: CASSREAGGPKNEQFF.

In its sample, this clonotype was seen a few times. The chain is built from TRBV19 and TRBJ1-1, with D unclear. The CDR3 length is 11 residues. From germline, CDR1 is LNHDA and CDR2 SQIVND (reference sequence). The V gene lost 2 bases and the J gene lost 2 bases, with 0 bases spanning the gap. CDR3 in amino acids: CASSINTEAFF. In DNA form, the CDR3 reads TGTGCCAGTAGTATAAACACTGAAGCTTTCTTT.

This chain connects TRBV10-3 to TRBJ2-1, with 9 bases that match TRBD1. The CDR3 is 15 amino acids. From germline, CDR1 is ENHRY and CDR2 SYGVKD. V shed 8 bases, J shed 5 bases, and the junction held 10 bases outside the gene matches. The CDR3 nucleotides are TGTGCCATCCGCCTAGGGGACAGGGACAACAATGAGCAGTTCTTC. Encoded protein: CAIRLGDRDNNEQFF.

The CDR3 here is CASSSGLAQIYNEQFF. The CDR3 DNA follows: TGTGCCAGCAGCTCAGGACTAGCGCAGATATACAATGAGCAGTTCTTC. The J gene is TRBJ2-1, the V gene TRBV11-2; 9 nucleotides line up with TRBD2. Looked up from germline, CDR1 is SGHAT and CDR2 is FQNNGV. V lost 4 bases to trimming and J lost 4 bases; unmatched junction nucleotides: 8. CDR3 length: 16 amino acids.

This clonotype was recorded a few times. The chain links TRBV19 to TRBJ1-4, with 7 nucleotides matching TRBD1. J lost 4 bases, V lost 5 bases, and 7 bases had no gene match. Germline lookup yields CDR1 LNHDA and CDR2 SQIVND (reference sequence). This CDR3 region has 15 residues. As DNA, the CDR3 is TGTGCCAGTAGTGTAACAGGGGAGATTAATGAAAAACTGTTTTTT. Translation gives CASSVTGEINEKLFF. Full variable domain (missing parts from reference TRBV19 and TRBJ1-4): DGGITQSPKYLFRKEGQNVTLSCEQNLNHDAMYWYRQDPGQGLRLIYYSQIVNDFQKGDIAEGYSVSREKKESFPLTVTSAQKNPTAFYLCASSVTGEINEKLFFGSGTQLSVL.

This clonotype appeared many times. This rearrangement joins TRBV6-1 to TRBJ1-1; D is perhaps TRBD1 (6 bases). Trimming removed 6 bases from V and 5 bases from J, with 10 bases in between. Germline V CDR1 and CDR2: MNHNS, SASEGT. The length of the CDR3 is 12 residues. CDR3 in DNA: TGTGCCAGCAGCACAGGGTGGACTGAAGCTTTCTTT. It specifies CASSTGWTEAFF.

CDR3 sequence reads: CASRAGQGRETQYF. The CDR3, as DNA: TGTGCCAGCAGGGCAGGACAGGGTAGGGAGACCCAGTACTTC. The gene calls are TRBV2 and TRBJ2-5; 8 bases align to TRBD1. CDR1 and CDR2 (germline): SNHLY, FYNNEI. The length of the CDR3 is 14 residues. V shed 6 bases and J 5 bases; nucleotides not matched to a gene: 8. Full variable domain (missing parts from reference TRBV2 and TRBJ2-5): EPEVTQTPSHQVTQMGQEVILRCVPISNHLYFYWYRQILGQKVEFLVSFYNNEISEKSEIFDDQFSVERPDGSNFTLKIRSTKLEDSAMYFCASRAGQGRETQYFGPGTRLLVL.

The chain is built from TRBV6-1 and TRBJ1-1; D remains ambiguous. CDR3 length: 11 amino acids. The germline CDR1 and CDR2 sequences are MNHNS and SASEGT. V lost 8 bases, J lost 1 base, and 5 bases lay in between. The chain's CDR3 is CASEGNTEAFF. The CDR3 nucleotides read TGTGCCAGCGAGGGGAACACTGAAGCTTTCTTT.

The chain uses TRBV10-3 and TRBJ1-4; the match to TRBD1 covers 7 bases. Germline CDR1 ENHRY, CDR2 SYGVKD. The CDR3 runs 15 residues. V was clipped by 3 bases and J by 7 bases; unmatched bases: 8. CDR3 region: CAISDLGTVGEKLFF. In nucleotides, the CDR3 is TGTGCCATCAGTGACCTTGGGACAGTCGGTGAAAAACTGTTTTTT.

This clonotype was detected ten times or more. The chain recombines TRBV12-3 or TRBV12-4 with TRBJ1-2, with 12 nucleotides matching TRBD1. The ends lost 6 bases at V and 3 bases at J; junction bases unmatched: 8. This CDR3 has 16 residues. The CDR3 region has the DNA TGTGCCAGCAGCCCCTCCGGGACAGGGGGCTACTATGGCTACACCTTC. As protein: CASSPSGTGGYYGYTF.

This clonotype was seen just once. The rearrangement uses TRBV10-3 and TRBJ1-1, with a possible D match to TRBD1 (6 bases). The CDR3 extends over 15 amino acids. Per the germline V gene, CDR1 is ENHRY and CDR2 is SYGVKD. V lost 4 bases to trimming and J lost 7 bases, with 19 bases between them. The CDR3 protein is CAISGFRTVSYEAFF. CDR3 sequence (DNA): TGTGCCATCAGTGGGTTCAGGACAGTAAGCTATGAAGCTTTCTTT.

The gene calls are TRBV5-4 and TRBJ2-3, with 11 positions matching TRBD2. The V gene's germline CDR1 is SGHNT and CDR2 YYREEE (reference sequence). V gave up 3 bases and J gave up 5 bases; unmatched junction bases: 5. The CDR3 runs 15 residues. In DNA form, the CDR3 reads TGTGCCAGCAGCTCTAGCGGGGGGCTGGGAGATACGCAGTATTTT. Translation gives CASSSSGGLGDTQYF.

A few counts support this clonotype. The chain has TRBV12-3 or TRBV12-4 and TRBJ2-7; D may be TRBD1 or TRBD2 (5 bases each). The CDR3 has 13 amino acids. Between the trimmed V and J ends, which lost 2 bases and 4 bases, there was a span of 9 bases. CDR3 region: CASSLRGAYEQYF. The CDR3 DNA sequence: TGTGCCAGCAGTTTAAGGGGAGCGTACGAGCAGTACTTC.

The J gene is TRBJ1-2, the V gene TRBV7-2; 7 bases agree with TRBD1. CDR1 is SGHTA, CDR2 FQGNSA, per germline. The CDR3 runs 15 residues. J gave up 4 bases and V 0 bases, and 5 bases lay outside the gene matches. CDR3 residues: CASSLAGGELYGYTF. The CDR3 DNA sequence: TGTGCCAGCAGCTTAGCAGGGGGCGAACTCTATGGCTACACCTTC.

This clonotype was counted once. This rearrangement joins TRBV24-1 to TRBJ2-1; perhaps TRBD1 as D (5 bases). Deletions cut 1 base from V and 3 bases from J, with 6 bases between. The CDR3 contains 14 residues. Germline V CDR1 and CDR2: KGHDR, SFDVKD. CDR3 coding DNA: TGTGCCACCAGTGATTTTACAGGCTACAATGAGCAGTTCTTC. As protein: CATSDFTGYNEQFF.

In this sample, this clonotype turned up many times. CDR3 DNA: TGTGCCAGTAGTACTAATCATCCAGGGCCCGGCTGGGGTAGTCAGCCCCAGCATTTT. Translated, it gives CASSTNHPGPGWGSQPQHF. The genes are TRBV19 and TRBJ1-5; D is perhaps TRBD1 (5 bases). Germline CDR1 reads LNHDA; CDR2 reads SQIVND (reference sequence). V lost 4 bases to trimming and J lost 6 bases, with 28 bases between them. CDR3 length: 19 amino acids.

This clonotype occurred many times. The chain combines TRBV7-2 with TRBJ2-5, with 7 bases identical to TRBD2. Looked up from germline, CDR1 is SGHTA and CDR2 is FQGNSA. This CDR3 has 15 amino acids. After removal of 1 base from V and 5 bases from J, the junction contained 7 bases not matched to a gene. CDR3 DNA sequence: TGTGCCAGCAGCTTAGTAAGACTAGCCGGGGAGACCCAGTACTTC. This translates into CASSLVRLAGETQYF.

A few counts support this clonotype. J is TRBJ2-5 and V is TRBV27; 10 nucleotides agree with TRBD1. The CDR3 extends over 14 amino acids. V trimming: 4 bases; J trimming: 4 bases; junction bases outside the gene matches: 3. Looked up from germline, CDR1 is MNHEY and CDR2 is SMNVEV (reference sequence). DNA of the CDR3: TGTGCCAGCAGTTCTGGGACAGGGGTAGAGACCCAGTACTTC. It specifies CASSSGTGVETQYF.